The 8 T cell receptor beta chains below come from one sample, sequenced in a study of T cell changes during pregnancy in multiple sclerosis. Repertoires were generated with immunoSEQ multiplex PCR, while TCRdb's copy carries only in-frame clones and drops some. This table holds about 93,000 clones, roughly 91% found once. The specimen comprised peripheral blood, sampled after pregnancy. These receptors originate from a female donor in good health, enrolled as a control in a pregnancy study.

The chain has TRBV4-2 and TRBJ2-3, with 8 bases lining up with TRBD2. J lost 0 bases, V lost 7 bases, and 9 bases had no gene match. In germline, CDR1 is LGHNA, CDR2 YNFKEQ. CDR3 length: 16 amino acids. CDR3 in amino acids: CASTISRGGSTDTQYF. CDR3 nucleotides: TGTGCCAGCACCATAAGCCGGGGGGGCAGCACAGATACGCAGTATTTT.

This clone came up once. This chain joins TRBV4-2 and TRBJ2-3; D call uncertain. Germline V gives CDR1 LGHNA, CDR2 YNFKEQ. The CDR3 consists of 15 residues. The germline V and J ends were trimmed by 1 base and 6 bases, with 14 bases remaining between them. CDR3 bases: TGTGCCAGCAGCCAAGCTCACGGTGCCTCCGATACGCAGTATTTT. It is translated as CASSQAHGASDTQYF.

V usage is TRBV27 and J usage is TRBJ1-1; the match to TRBD1 covers 7 bases. The CDR3 extends over 18 amino acids. The junction had 14 bases not matched to a gene; V was cut back by 3 bases and J by 1 base. Germline assignment: CDR1 MNHEY and CDR2 SMNVEV (reference sequence). Here the CDR3 reads CASSFGPLIKGANTEAFF. The CDR3 DNA reads TGTGCCAGCAGTTTTGGGCCGCTGATCAAGGGGGCGAACACTGAAGCTTTCTTT.

The chain's CDR3 is CASSLVSITDTQYF. The CDR3 region has the DNA TGTGCCAGCAGCTTAGTCAGTATCACAGATACGCAGTATTTT. This chain links TRBV7-8 with TRBJ2-3, with D uncertain. V gave up 1 base and J gave up 2 bases, with 7 bases separating them. The CDR3 runs 14 residues. Germline V gene data show CDR1 as SGHVS and CDR2 as FQNEAQ.

This chain joins TRBV4-3 and TRBJ1-1, with unresolved D. CDR3 size: 17 residues. The V and J ends lost 0 bases and 0 bases respectively, with 14 bases between them. Germline values: CDR1 LGHNA, CDR2 YSLEER. This chain's CDR3 is CASSQDVAGLMNTEAFF. CDR3 nucleotide sequence: TGCGCCAGCAGCCAAGATGTGGCAGGCCTAATGAACACTGAAGCTTTCTTT.

In its sample, this clone was seen once. This chain links TRBV20-1 with TRBJ2-1, with D tentatively TRBD2 (6 bases). V lost 2 bases, J lost 8 bases, and 7 bases lay in between. Germline-derived CDR1 and CDR2 are DFQATT and SNEGSKA (reference sequence). This CDR3 has 11 amino acids. The CDR3, as DNA: TGCAGTGCTAGAAGGGACTATGAGCAGTTCTTC. Its protein is CSARRDYEQFF.

The CDR3 spells CASTPRGGANYGYTF. The CDR3 nucleotides read TGTGCCAGCACCCCGAGGGGGGGGGCTAACTATGGCTACACCTTC. This chain uses TRBV7-9 with TRBJ1-2; TRBD1 might be the D (6 bases). The V and J ends lost 7 bases and 0 bases respectively, with 15 bases between them. CDR3 length: 15 residues. Germline CDR1 reads SEHNR; CDR2 reads FQNEAQ (reference sequence).

CDR3 amino acids: CASSVAPGNTGELFF. CDR3 nucleotide sequence: TGTGCCAGCAGCGTAGCCCCGGGGAACACCGGGGAGCTGTTTTTT. The chain is built from TRBV9 and TRBJ2-2; D gene ambiguous. Trimming took 0 bases from V and 1 from J, leaving 7 bases between them. The CDR3 is made up of 15 amino acids. The V gene's germline CDR1 is SGDLS and CDR2 YYNGEE.